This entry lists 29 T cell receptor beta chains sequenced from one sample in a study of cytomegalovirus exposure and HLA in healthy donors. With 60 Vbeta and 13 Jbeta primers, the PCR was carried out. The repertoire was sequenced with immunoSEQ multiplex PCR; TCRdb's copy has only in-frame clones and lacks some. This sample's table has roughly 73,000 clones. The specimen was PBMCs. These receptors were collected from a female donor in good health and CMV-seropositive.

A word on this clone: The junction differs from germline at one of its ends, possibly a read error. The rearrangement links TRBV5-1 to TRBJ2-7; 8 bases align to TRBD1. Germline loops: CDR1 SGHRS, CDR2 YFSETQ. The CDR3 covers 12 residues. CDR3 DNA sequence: TGCGCCAGCAGCCCGGGGACAGGCGAGCAGTCCTTC. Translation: CASSPGTGEQSF.

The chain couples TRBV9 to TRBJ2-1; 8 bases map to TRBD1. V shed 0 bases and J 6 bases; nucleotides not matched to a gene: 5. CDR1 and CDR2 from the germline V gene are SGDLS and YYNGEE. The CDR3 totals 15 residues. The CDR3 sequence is CASSVEQGAGNEQFF. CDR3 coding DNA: TGTGCCAGCAGCGTAGAGCAGGGGGCAGGCAATGAGCAGTTCTTC.

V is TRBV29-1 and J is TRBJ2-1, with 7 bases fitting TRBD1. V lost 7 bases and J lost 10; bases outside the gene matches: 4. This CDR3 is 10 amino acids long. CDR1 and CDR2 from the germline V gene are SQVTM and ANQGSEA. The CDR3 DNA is TGCAGCGCCCGGACAGGAGAGCAGTTCTTC. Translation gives CSARTGEQFF.

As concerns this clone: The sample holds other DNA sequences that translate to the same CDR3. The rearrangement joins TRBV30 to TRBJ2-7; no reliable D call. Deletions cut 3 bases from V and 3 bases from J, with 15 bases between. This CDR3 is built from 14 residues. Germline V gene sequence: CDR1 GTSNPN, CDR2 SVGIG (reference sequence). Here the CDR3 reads CAWRDGQVGYEQYF. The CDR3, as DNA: TGTGCCTGGAGGGATGGGCAGGTCGGCTACGAGCAGTACTTC.

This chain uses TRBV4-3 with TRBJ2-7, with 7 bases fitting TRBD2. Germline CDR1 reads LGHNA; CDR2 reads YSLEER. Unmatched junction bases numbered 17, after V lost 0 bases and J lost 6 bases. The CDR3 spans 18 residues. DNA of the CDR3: TGCGCCAGCAGCCAAGATCTGGGCGGGAGTACCGATAGAATCGAGCAGTACTTC. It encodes CASSQDLGGSTDRIEQYF.

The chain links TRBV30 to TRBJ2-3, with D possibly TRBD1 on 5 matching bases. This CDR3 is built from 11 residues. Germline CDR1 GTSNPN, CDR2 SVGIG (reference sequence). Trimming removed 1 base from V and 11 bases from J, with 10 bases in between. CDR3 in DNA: TGTGCCTGGAGTGAAGGGGAAGGGCAGTATTTT. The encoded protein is CAWSEGEGQYF. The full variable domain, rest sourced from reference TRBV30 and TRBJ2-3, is SQTIHQWPATLVQPVGSPLSLECTVEGTSNPNLYWYRQAAGRGLQLLFYSVGIGQISSEVPQNLSASRPQDRQFILSSKKLLLSDSGFYLCAWSEGEGQYFGPGTRLTVL.

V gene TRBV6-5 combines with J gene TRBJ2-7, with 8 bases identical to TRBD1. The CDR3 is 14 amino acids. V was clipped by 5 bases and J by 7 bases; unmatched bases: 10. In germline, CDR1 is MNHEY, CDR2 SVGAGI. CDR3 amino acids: CASSRDRGVREQYF. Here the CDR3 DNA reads TGTGCCAGCAGTCGCGACAGGGGTGTGAGGGAGCAGTACTTC.

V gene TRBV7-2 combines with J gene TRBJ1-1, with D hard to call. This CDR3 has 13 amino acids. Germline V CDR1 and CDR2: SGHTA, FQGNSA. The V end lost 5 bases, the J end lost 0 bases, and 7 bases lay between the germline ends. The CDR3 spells CASSETMNTEAFF. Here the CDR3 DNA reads TGTGCCAGCAGCGAAACAATGAACACTGAAGCTTTCTTT.

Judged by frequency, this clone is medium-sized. The CDR3 here is CASRRDSQGWAFF. CDR3 in DNA: TGTGCCAGCAGGAGGGACTCCCAGGGTTGGGCTTTCTTT. The rearrangement links TRBV2 to TRBJ1-1; maybe TRBD1 (5 bases). This CDR3 is 13 amino acids long. V gave up 6 bases and J gave up 11 bases, with 19 bases separating them. The germline V gene encodes CDR1 SNHLY and CDR2 FYNNEI.

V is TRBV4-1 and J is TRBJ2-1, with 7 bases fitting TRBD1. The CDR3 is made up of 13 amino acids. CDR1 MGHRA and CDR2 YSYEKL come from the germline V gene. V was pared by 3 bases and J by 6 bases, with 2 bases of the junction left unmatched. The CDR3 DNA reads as TGCGCCAGCAGCCAGGCAGGGGGCAATGAGCAGTTCTTC. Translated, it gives CASSQAGGNEQFF.

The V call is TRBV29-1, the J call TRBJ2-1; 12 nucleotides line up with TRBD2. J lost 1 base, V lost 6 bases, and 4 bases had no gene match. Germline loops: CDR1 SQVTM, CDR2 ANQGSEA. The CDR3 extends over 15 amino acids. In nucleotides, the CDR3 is TGCAGCGTGGCCGGGACTAGCGGGTCCTACAATGAGCAGTTCTTC. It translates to CSVAGTSGSYNEQFF.

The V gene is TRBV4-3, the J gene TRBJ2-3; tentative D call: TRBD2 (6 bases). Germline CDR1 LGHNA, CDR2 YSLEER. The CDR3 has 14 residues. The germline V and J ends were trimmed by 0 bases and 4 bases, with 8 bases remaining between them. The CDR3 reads CASSQDPGADTQYF. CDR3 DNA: TGCGCCAGCAGCCAAGACCCGGGAGCAGATACGCAGTATTTT.

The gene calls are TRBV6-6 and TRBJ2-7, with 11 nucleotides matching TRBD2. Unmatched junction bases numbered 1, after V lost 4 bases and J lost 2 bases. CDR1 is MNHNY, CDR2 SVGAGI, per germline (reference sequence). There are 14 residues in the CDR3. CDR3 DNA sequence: TGTGCCAGCAGTTTAGCGGGAGGGCCCTACGAGCAGTACTTC. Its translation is CASSLAGGPYEQYF.

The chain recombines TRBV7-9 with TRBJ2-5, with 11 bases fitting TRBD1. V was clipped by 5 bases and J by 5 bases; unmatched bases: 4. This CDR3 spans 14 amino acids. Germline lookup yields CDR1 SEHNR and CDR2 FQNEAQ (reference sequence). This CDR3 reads CASSPDRGRETQYF. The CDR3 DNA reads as TGTGCCAGCAGCCCGGACAGGGGGCGGGAGACCCAGTACTTC.

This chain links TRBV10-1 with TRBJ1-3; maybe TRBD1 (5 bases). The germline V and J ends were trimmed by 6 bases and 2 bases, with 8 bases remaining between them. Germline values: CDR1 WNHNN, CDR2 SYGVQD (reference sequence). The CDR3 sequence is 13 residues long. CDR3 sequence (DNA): TGCGCCAGCAGGCAGGGTCCTGGAAACACCATATATTTT. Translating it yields CASRQGPGNTIYF.

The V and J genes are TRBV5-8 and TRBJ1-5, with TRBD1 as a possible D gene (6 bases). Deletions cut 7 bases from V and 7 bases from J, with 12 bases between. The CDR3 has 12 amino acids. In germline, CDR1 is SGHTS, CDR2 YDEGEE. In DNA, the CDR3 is TGTGCCAGCCATACTGACAGGCAGCCCCAGCATTTT. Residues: CASHTDRQPQHF.

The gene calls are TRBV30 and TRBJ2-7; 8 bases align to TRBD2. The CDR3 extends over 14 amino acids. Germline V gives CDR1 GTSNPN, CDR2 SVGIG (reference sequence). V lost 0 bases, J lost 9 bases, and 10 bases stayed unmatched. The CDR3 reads CAWSVSSGSTWQYF. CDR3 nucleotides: TGTGCCTGGAGTGTAAGCAGCGGGAGCACGTGGCAGTACTTC. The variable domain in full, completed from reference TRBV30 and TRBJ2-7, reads SQTIHQWPATLVQPVGSPLSLECTVEGTSNPNLYWYRQAAGRGLQLLFYSVGIGQISSEVPQNLSASRPQDRQFILSSKKLLLSDSGFYLCAWSVSSGSTWQYFGPGTRLTVT.

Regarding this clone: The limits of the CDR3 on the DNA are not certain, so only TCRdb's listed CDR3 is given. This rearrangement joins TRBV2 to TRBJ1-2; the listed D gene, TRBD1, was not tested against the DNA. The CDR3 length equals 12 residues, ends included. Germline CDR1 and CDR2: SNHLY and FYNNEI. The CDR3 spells CASNLFGQGYTF.

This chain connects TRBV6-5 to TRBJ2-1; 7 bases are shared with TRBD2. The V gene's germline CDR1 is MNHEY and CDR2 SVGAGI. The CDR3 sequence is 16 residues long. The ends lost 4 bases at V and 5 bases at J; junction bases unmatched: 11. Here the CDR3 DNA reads TGTGCCAGCAGTTGGGACCCCCGCGGGGGACACAATGAGCAGTTCTTC. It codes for CASSWDPRGGHNEQFF.

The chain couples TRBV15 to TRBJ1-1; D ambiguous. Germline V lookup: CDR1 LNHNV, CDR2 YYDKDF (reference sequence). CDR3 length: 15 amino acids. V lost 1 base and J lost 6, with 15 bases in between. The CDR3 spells CATSRGRVGLAEAFF. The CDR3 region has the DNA TGTGCCACCAGCAGAGGGCGGGTCGGGCTGGCTGAAGCTTTCTTT.

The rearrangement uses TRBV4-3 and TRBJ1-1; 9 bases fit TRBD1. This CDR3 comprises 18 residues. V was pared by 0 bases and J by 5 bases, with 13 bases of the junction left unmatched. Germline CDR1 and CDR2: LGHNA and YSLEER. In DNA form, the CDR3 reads TGCGCCAGCAGCCAAGATTTGGGACAGGGTAAACGGAGAACTGAAGCTTTCTTT. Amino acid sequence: CASSQDLGQGKRRTEAFF.

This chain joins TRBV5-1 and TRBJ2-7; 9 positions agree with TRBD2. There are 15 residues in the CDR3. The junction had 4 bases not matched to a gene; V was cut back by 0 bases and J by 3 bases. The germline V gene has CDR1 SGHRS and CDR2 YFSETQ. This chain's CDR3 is CASSLGLAGSYEQYF. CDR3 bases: TGCGCCAGCAGCTTGGGGCTAGCGGGAAGCTACGAGCAGTACTTC.

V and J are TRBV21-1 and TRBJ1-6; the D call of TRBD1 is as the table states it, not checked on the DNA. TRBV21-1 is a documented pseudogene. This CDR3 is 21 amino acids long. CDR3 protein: CASSNSEETQTRGILNSPLHF. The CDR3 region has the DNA TGTGCCAGCAGCAACTCAGAAGAAACCCAGACCAGGGGGATTTTGAATTCACCCCTCCACTTT.

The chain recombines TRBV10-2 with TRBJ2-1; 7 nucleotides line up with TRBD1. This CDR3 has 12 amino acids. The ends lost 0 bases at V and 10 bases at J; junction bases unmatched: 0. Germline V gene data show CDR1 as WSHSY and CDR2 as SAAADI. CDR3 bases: TGCGCCAGCAGTGAGTCGACAGGGGAGCAGTTCTTC. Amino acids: CASSESTGEQFF.

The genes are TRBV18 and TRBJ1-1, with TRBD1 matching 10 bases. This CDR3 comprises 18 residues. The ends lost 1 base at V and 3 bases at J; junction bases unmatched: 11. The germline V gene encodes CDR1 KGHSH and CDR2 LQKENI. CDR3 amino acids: CASSPQGQGQSTYTEAFF. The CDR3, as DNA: TGTGCCAGCTCACCACAGGGACAGGGGCAAAGTACCTACACTGAAGCTTTCTTT.

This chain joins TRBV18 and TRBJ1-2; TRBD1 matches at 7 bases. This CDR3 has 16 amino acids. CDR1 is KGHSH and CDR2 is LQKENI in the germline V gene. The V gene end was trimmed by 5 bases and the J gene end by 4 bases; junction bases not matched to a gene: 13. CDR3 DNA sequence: TGTGCCAGCTCATCCAATGGACAGGTCCAACTCTATGGCTACACCTTC. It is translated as CASSSNGQVQLYGYTF. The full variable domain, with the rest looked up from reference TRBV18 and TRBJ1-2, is NAGVMQNPRHLVRRRGQEARLRCSPMKGHSHVYWYRQLPEEGLKFMVYLQKENIIDESGMPKERFSAEFPKEGPSILRIQQVVRGDSAAYFCASSSNGQVQLYGYTFGSGTRLTVV.

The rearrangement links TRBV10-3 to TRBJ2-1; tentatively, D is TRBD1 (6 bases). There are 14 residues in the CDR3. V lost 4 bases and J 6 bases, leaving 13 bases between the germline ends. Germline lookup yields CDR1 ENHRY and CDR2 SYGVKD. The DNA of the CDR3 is TGTGCCATCAGTGGAGGGGGTGAAATCAATGAGCAGTTCTTC. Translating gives CAISGGGEINEQFF.

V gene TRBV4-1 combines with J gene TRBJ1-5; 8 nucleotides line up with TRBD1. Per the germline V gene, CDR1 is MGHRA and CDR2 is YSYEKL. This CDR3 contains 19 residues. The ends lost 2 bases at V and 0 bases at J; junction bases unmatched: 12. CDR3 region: CASSQQMGTGGYSNQPQHF. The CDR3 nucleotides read TGCGCCAGCAGCCAACAAATGGGAACAGGGGGATATAGCAATCAGCCCCAGCATTTT.

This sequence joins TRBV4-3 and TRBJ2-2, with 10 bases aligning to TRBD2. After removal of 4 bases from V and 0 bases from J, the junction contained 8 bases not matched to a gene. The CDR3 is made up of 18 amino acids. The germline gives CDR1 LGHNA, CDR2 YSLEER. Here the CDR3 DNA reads TGCGCCAGCAGCCCCTCTGTAGCGGGAGGTACGAACACCGGGGAGCTGTTTTTT. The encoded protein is CASSPSVAGGTNTGELFF.